A single count supports the clone carrying this TCR beta chain. This CDR3 has 13 residues. The germline V gene has CDR1 SGHAT and CDR2 FQNNGV. The V end lost 0 bases, the J end lost 5 bases, and 7 bases lay between the germline ends. One Seattle source followed patients from active infection through their disease course. These data come from a study of blood T cell repertoires in COVID-19. Study at large: Samples of COVID-19 (acute and convalescent) were obtained from the United States, Italy and Spain.

Clones were read by immunoSEQ multiplex PCR, and TCRdb kept only the in-frame ones, dropping some. This sample has over 55,000 clones; roughly 87% occur once, and the top ten carry 20% to 25%. The chain uses TRBV11-2 and TRBJ1-1, with no clear D. What was sequenced was peripheral blood. The sequence was obtained from a woman older than 75 with COVID-19, enrolled during active disease. The CDR3 loop reads CASSLDRETEAFF. In DNA, the CDR3 is TGTGCCAGCAGCTTAGATAGAGAAACTGAAGCTTTCTTT. Based on the CDR3 plus reference TRBV11-2 and TRBJ1-1, the full variable domain is EAGVAQSPRYKIIEKRQSVAFWCNPISGHATLYWYQQILGQGPKLLIQFQNNGVVDDSQLPKDRFSAERLKGVDSTLKIQPAKLEDSAVYLCASSLDRETEAFFGQGTRLTVV.